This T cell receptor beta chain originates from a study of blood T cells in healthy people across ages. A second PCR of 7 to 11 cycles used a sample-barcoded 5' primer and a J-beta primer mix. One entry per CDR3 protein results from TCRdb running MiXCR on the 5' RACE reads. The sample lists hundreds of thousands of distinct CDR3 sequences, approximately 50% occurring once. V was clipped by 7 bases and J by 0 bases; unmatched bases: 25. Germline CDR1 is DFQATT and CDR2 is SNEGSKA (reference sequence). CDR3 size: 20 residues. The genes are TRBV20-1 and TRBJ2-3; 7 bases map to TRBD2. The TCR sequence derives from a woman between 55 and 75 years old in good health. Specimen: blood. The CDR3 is CSGALGGTPGLPTSTDTQYF. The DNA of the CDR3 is TGCAGTGGGGCACTGGGCGGAACCCCGGGACTACCCACTAGCACAGATACGCAGTATTTT.